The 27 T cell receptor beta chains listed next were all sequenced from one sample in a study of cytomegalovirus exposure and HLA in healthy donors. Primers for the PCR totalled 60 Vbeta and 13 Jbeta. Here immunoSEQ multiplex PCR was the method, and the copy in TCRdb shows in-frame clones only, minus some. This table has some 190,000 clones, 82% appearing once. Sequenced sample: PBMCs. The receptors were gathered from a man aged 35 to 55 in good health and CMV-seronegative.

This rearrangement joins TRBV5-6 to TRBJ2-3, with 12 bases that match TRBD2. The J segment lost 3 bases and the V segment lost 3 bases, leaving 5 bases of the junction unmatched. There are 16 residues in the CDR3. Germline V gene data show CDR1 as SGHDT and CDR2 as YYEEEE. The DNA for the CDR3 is TGTGCCAGCAGCTCACCTGGACTAGCGGGGACAGATACGCAGTATTTT. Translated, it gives CASSSPGLAGTDTQYF.

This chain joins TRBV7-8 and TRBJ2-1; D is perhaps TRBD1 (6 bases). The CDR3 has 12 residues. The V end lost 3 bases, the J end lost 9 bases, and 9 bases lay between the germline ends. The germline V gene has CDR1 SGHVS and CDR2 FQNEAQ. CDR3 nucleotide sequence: TGTGCCAGCAGCTTCTCAGGGGTTGAGCAGTTCTTC. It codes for CASSFSGVEQFF.

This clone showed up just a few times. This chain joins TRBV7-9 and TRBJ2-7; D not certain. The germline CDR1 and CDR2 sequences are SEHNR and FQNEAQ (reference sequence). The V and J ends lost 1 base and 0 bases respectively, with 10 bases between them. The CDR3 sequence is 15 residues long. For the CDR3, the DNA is TGTGCCAGCAGCTTAGGCGAGGTGCGCTCCTACGAGCAGTACTTC. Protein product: CASSLGEVRSYEQYF.

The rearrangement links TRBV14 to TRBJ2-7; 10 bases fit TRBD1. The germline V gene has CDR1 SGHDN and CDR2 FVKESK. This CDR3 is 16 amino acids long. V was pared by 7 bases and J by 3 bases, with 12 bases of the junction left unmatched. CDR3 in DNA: TGTGCCAGCAACGACCCGGGACAGGGGCTCGGCTACGAGCAGTACTTC. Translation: CASNDPGQGLGYEQYF.

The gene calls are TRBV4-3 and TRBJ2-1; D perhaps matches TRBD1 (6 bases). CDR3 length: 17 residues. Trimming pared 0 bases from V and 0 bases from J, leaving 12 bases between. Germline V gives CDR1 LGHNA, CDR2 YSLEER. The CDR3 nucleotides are TGCGCCAGCAGCCAAGATAGGCAGGACAGCTCCTACAATGAGCAGTTCTTC. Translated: CASSQDRQDSSYNEQFF.

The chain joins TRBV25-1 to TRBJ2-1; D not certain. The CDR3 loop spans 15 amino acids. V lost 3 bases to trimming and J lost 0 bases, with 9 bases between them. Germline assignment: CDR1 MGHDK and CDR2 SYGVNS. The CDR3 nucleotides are TGTGCCAGCAGTGACCCCCGGAGCTCCTACAATGAGCAGTTCTTC. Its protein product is CASSDPRSSYNEQFF.

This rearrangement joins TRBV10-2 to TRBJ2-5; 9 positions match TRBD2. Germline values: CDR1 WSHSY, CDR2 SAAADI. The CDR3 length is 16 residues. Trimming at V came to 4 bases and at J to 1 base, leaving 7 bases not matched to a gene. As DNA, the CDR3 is TGCGCCAGCAGTGGGTGGGCGGGAGGGGGCCAAGAGACCCAGTACTTC. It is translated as CASSGWAGGGQETQYF.

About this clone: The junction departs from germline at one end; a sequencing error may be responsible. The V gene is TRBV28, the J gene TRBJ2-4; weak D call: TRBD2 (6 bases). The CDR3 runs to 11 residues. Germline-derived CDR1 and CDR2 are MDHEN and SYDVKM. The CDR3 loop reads CASSSRLAYGF. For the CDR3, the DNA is TGTGCCAGCAGTTCCCGGCTAGCGTACGGCTTC.

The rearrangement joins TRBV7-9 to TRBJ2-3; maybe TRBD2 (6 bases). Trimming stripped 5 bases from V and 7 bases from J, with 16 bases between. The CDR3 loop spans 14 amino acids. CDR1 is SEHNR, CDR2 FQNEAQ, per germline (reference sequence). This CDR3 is CASSPSESRYTQYF. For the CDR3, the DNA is TGTGCCAGCAGCCCTAGCGAATCAAGGTATACGCAGTATTTT.

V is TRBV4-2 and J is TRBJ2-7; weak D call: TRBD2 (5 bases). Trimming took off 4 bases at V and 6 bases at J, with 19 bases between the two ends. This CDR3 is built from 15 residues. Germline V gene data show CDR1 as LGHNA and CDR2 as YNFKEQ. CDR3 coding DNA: TGTGCCAGCAGCCCGAACGGAGGAGGAGACCCCGAGCAGTACTTC. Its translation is CASSPNGGGDPEQYF.

The DNA for the CDR3 is TGTGCCAGCAGCCCCTCTAGCGGGGGGGACAATGAGCAGTTCTTC. This codes for CASSPSSGGDNEQFF. V usage is TRBV4-2 and J usage is TRBJ2-1; 12 nucleotides agree with TRBD2. CDR1 is LGHNA, CDR2 YNFKEQ, per germline. With 4 bases clipped from V and 5 bases from J, the junction kept 3 bases outside the gene matches. CDR3 length: 15 amino acids.

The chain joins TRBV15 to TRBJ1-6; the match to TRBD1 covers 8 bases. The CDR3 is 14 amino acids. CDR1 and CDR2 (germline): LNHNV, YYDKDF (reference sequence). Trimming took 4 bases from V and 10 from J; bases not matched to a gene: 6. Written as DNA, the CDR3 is TGTGCCACCAGCACAGGGGGCTCGTCGTCACCCCTCCACTTT. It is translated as CATSTGGSSSPLHF.

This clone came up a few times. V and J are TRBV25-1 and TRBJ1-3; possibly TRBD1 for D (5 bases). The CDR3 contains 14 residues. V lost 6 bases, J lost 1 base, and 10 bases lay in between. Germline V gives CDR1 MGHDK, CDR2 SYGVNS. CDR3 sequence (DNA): TGTGCCAGCAGAGCTACAGGTTCTGGAAACACCATATATTTT. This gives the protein CASRATGSGNTIYF.

The CDR3 sequence: CASSLGGRGDMNTEAFF. In DNA form, the CDR3 reads TGTGCCAGCAGCTTGGGGGGCAGGGGAGATATGAACACTGAAGCTTTCTTT. The V gene is TRBV5-6, the J gene TRBJ1-1, with D perhaps TRBD1 (6 bases). The germline V gene has CDR1 SGHDT and CDR2 YYEEEE. The V end lost 0 bases, the J end lost 0 bases, and 15 bases lay between the germline ends. This CDR3 contains 17 residues.

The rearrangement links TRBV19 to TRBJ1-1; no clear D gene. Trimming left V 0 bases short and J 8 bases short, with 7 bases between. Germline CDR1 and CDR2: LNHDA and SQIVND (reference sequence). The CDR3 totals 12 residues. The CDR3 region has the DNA TGTGCCAGTAGTATAGATCTTGCGGAAGCTTTCTTT. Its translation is CASSIDLAEAFF. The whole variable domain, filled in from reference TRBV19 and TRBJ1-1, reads DGGITQSPKYLFRKEGQNVTLSCEQNLNHDAMYWYRQDPGQGLRLIYYSQIVNDFQKGDIAEGYSVSREKKESFPLTVTSAQKNPTAFYLCASSIDLAEAFFGQGTRLTVV.

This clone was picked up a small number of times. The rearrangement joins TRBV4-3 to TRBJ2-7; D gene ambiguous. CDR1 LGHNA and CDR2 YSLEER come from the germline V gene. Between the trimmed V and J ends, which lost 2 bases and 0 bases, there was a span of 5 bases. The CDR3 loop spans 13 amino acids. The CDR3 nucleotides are TGCGCCAGCAGCCAATCCCTCTCCTACGAGCAGTACTTC. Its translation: CASSQSLSYEQYF.

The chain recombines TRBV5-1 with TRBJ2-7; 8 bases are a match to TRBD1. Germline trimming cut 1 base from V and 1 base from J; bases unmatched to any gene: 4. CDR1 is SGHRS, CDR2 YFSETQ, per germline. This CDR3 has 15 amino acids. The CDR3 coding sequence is TGCGCCAGCAGCTTGTCAGGGGGCAGTTCCTACGAGCAGTACTTC. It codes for CASSLSGGSSYEQYF.

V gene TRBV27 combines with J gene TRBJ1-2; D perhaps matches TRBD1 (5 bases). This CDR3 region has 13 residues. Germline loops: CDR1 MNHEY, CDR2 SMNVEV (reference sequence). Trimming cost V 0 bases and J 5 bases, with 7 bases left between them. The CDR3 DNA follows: TGTGCCAGCAGTTTATCCGGGGGATATGGCTACACCTTC. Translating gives CASSLSGGYGYTF.

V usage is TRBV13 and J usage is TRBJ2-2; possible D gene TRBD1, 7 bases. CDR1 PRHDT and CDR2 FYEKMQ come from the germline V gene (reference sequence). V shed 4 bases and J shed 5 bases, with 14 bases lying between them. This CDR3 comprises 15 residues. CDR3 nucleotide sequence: TGTGCCAGCAGCTGGAGGGGGCGTATGACCGGGGAGCTGTTTTTT. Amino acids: CASSWRGRMTGELFF.

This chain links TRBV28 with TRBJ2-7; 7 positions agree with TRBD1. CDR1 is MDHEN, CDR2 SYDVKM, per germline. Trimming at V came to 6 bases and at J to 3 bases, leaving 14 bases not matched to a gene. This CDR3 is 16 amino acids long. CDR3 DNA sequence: TGTGCCAGCAGCGGATCCCGGGACAGTTTATTCTACGAGCAGTACTTC. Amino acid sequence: CASSGSRDSLFYEQYF. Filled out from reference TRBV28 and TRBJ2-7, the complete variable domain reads DVKVTQSSRYLVKRTGEKVFLECVQDMDHENMFWYRQDPGLGLRLIYFSYDVKMKEKGDIPEGYSVSREKKERFSLILESASTNQTSMYLCASSGSRDSLFYEQYFGPGTRLTVT.

Here the CDR3 DNA reads TGTGCCAGTAGTATCCTCGGGACAGGGAAGGAAGAGCAGTACTTC. It translates to CASSILGTGKEEQYF. This chain links TRBV19 with TRBJ2-7, with 9 positions matching TRBD1. The germline V gene encodes CDR1 LNHDA and CDR2 SQIVND (reference sequence). The CDR3 loop spans 15 amino acids. V gave up 3 bases and J gave up 7 bases; unmatched junction bases: 10.

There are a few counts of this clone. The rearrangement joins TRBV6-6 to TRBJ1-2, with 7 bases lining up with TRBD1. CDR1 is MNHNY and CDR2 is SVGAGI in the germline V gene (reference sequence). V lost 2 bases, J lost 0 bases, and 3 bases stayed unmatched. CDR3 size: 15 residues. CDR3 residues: CASSYQGQPNYGYTF. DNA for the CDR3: TGTGCCAGCAGTTACCAGGGACAGCCTAACTATGGCTACACCTTC.

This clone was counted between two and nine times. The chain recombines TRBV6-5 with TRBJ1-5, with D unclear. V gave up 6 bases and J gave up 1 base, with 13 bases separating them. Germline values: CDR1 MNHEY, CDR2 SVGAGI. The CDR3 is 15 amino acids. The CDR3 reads CASRETAPSNQPQHF. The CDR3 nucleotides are TGTGCCAGCAGGGAGACGGCTCCAAGCAATCAGCCCCAGCATTTT.

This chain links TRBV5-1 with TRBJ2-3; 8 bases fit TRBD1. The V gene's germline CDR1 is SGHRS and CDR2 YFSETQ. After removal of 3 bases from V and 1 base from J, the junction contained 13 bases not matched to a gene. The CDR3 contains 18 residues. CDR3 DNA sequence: TGCGCCAGCAGCTCCTACGGTCTATCGGACAGGGGCACAGATACGCAGTATTTT. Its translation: CASSSYGLSDRGTDTQYF.

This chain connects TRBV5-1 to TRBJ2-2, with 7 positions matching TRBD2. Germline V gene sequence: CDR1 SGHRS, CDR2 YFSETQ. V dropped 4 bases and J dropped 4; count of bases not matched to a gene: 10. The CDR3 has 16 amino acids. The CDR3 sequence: CASSPLGGRSTGELFF. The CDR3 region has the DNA TGCGCCAGCAGCCCCCTGGGAGGGCGTAGCACCGGGGAGCTGTTTTTT.

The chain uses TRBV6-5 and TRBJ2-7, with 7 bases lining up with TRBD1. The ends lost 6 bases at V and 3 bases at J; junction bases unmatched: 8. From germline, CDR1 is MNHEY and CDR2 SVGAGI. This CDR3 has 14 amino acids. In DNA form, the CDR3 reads TGTGCCAGCAGAAAACCGACAGGGCGCTACGAGCAGTACTTC. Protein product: CASRKPTGRYEQYF.

CDR3 in amino acids: CASSTGGIGTEAFF. The CDR3 DNA reads as TGTGCCAGCAGTACAGGGGGCATTGGCACTGAAGCTTTCTTT. The rearrangement uses TRBV6-5 and TRBJ1-1; 9 positions match TRBD1. This CDR3 spans 14 amino acids. V was clipped by 5 bases and J by 4 bases; unmatched bases: 5. Germline loops: CDR1 MNHEY, CDR2 SVGAGI.